This T cell receptor (beta chain) was observed in a study of cytomegalovirus exposure and HLA in healthy donors. Study-wide points: In a later analysis, common viral pathogens appeared linked to several of the most significant clusters. Earlier analysis yielded a pattern in which most TCR beta V segments were productive about 87% or about 30% of the time. For most TCR sequences rarity was the rule, although some public TCRs occurred in many donors. Presence/absence analysis assumed near-uniform sequencing depth across donors.

Worth noting for this clone: Its antigen is undetermined.

In the PCR, 60 Vbeta and 13 Jbeta primers were used. Some clones are missing from TCRdb's copy, which holds only in-frame ones; the method was immunoSEQ multiplex PCR. The table records 200,000 to 250,000 clones, roughly 84% of them present only once. This CDR3 has 14 amino acids. The J segment lost 4 bases and the V segment lost 4 bases, leaving 7 bases of the junction unmatched. Per germline, CDR1 SGHRS and CDR2 YFSETQ. The rearrangement uses TRBV5-1 and TRBJ1-2; 7 bases are a match to TRBD1. Sequenced material: PBMCs. The source of this sequence is a boy between 2 and 10 years old in good health and CMV-seronegative. CDR3 region: CASSPSTGSYGYTF. CDR3 nucleotides: TGCGCCAGCAGCCCATCGACAGGGAGCTATGGCTACACCTTC. Full variable domain (remainder filled in from reference TRBV5-1 and TRBJ1-2): KAGVTQTPRYLIKTRGQQVTLSCSPISGHRSVSWYQQTPGQGLQFLFEYFSETQRNKGNFPGRFSGRQFSNSRSEMNVSTLELGDSALYLCASSPSTGSYGYTFGSGTRLTVV.